The source of this T cell receptor (beta chain) is a study of cytomegalovirus exposure and HLA in healthy donors. Study observations and caveats: A missense DCLRE1C variant was associated with V- and J-gene trimming of TCR beta chains in a later analysis, and an independent cohort replicated the association. Sequencing probably produced one cluster of sequence variants that were highly shared. Other equally common chains were less clonally expanded than HLA-associated TCR beta chains, a later analysis showed.

Comment on this clone: Its specificity is not known.

V shed 4 bases and J shed 4 bases, with 12 bases lying between them. This CDR3 has 13 amino acids. CDR1 SGDLS and CDR2 YYNGEE come from the germline V gene. PCR was performed using 60 Vbeta and 13 Jbeta primers. Generated by immunoSEQ multiplex PCR, the TCRdb table keeps only in-frame clones and is missing some. The repertoire holds around 90,000 clones, with about four fifths as singletons. This sequence joins TRBV9 and TRBJ2-7; possible D gene TRBD1, 6 bases. Sequenced input: PBMCs. The sequence was collected from a male donor in good health and CMV-seropositive. The CDR3 is CASSRLQGYEQYF. The CDR3 nucleotides read TGTGCCAGCAGCCGACTACAGGGATACGAGCAGTACTTC.